The 13 T cell receptor beta chains presented below share a single source sample, sequenced in a study of naive and memory T cell subsets. An oligonucleotide containing a UMI was ligated to the 3' end of TCR cDNA. The SP2 primer and nested alpha and beta constant region primers amplified ligated cDNA in four rounds. TCRdb reanalysed the 5' RACE reads using MiXCR and keeps one entry per CDR3 protein. Of 55,000 to 65,000 distinct CDR3 sequences listed, approximately 8.5% are singletons. The receptor source for this set is a female donor in good health.

This clonotype was counted many times. The chain links TRBV6-1 to TRBJ2-3, with 9 bases fitting TRBD2. The CDR3 runs 16 residues. The germline CDR1 and CDR2 sequences are MNHNS and SASEGT. Trimming removed 1 base from V and 3 bases from J; junction bases left unmatched: 5. The CDR3 loop is CASSEGAGGPTDTQYF. The CDR3 DNA sequence: TGTGCCAGCAGTGAAGGGGCGGGAGGGCCGACAGATACGCAGTATTTT.

This clonotype was found many times. This rearrangement joins TRBV7-2 to TRBJ2-2; 10 bases are shared with TRBD2. There are 16 residues in the CDR3. CDR1 SGHTA and CDR2 FQGNSA come from the germline V gene. The V gene end was trimmed by 4 bases and the J gene end by 6 bases; junction bases not matched to a gene: 8. The CDR3 sequence: CASSSFSGRASGELFF. The CDR3 bases are TGTGCCAGCAGCTCTTTCAGCGGGAGGGCGTCCGGGGAGCTGTTTTTT.

V usage is TRBV29-1 and J usage is TRBJ1-4; D is uncertain. The germline CDR1 and CDR2 sequences are SQVTM and ANQGSEA. V lost 4 bases, J lost 4 bases, and 13 bases lay in between. This CDR3 is 14 amino acids long. CDR3 in amino acids: CSVGGAGLNEKLFF. CDR3 DNA: TGCAGCGTTGGCGGCGCGGGCCTTAATGAAAAACTGTTTTTT.

This clonotype has at least ten counts. This chain uses TRBV20-1 with TRBJ2-7, with no clear D. Trimming stripped 0 bases from V and 1 base from J, with 13 bases between. CDR3 length: 15 residues. CDR1 and CDR2 from the germline V gene are DFQATT and SNEGSKA (reference sequence). The CDR3 bases are TGCAGTGCTAGAGATTTCACAGACTCTTCCTACGAGCAGTACTTC. Translating it yields CSARDFTDSSYEQYF.

In its sample, this clonotype was seen many times. The V gene is TRBV12-3 or TRBV12-4, the J gene TRBJ1-5; D is unresolved. V shed 8 bases and J shed 4 bases, with 12 bases lying between them. CDR3 length equals 13 residues. CDR3 nucleotides: TGTGCCAGCGCGGCGGGTGGAAATCAGCCCCAGCATTTT. This codes for CASAAGGNQPQHF.

V gene TRBV27 combines with J gene TRBJ2-1; D is ambiguous. Germline V gives CDR1 MNHEY, CDR2 SMNVEV (reference sequence). V shed 0 bases and J shed 1 base, with 7 bases lying between them. The CDR3 covers 15 residues. In DNA, the CDR3 is TGTGCCAGCAGTTTATCGCGGCAGTCCTACAATGAGCAGTTCTTC. It translates to CASSLSRQSYNEQFF.

The CDR3 region has the DNA TGTGCCAGCAGCTCCTACACAGATACGCAGTATTTT. This gives the protein CASSSYTDTQYF. The chain recombines TRBV11-2 with TRBJ2-3, with D unresolved. Trimming pared 4 bases from V and 2 bases from J, leaving 4 bases between. The CDR3 is 12 residues long. CDR1 is SGHAT and CDR2 is FQNNGV in the germline V gene.

This chain links TRBV12-3 or TRBV12-4 with TRBJ2-1; D is undetermined. The CDR3 runs 15 residues. V was shortened by 3 bases and J by 4 bases, with 13 bases between the two germline ends. This CDR3 reads CASSLARTLYNEQFF. In DNA, the CDR3 is TGTGCCAGCAGTTTGGCCCGGACCCTGTACAATGAGCAGTTCTTC.

In its sample, this clonotype was seen many times. The V call is TRBV11-2, the J call TRBJ1-3; TRBD1 might be the D (5 bases). Per the germline V gene, CDR1 is SGHAT and CDR2 is FQNNGV. The CDR3 spans 17 residues. Trimming stripped 5 bases from V and 0 bases from J, with 17 bases between. The CDR3 DNA is TGTGCCAGCAGCCCCAACCGGGGCAGCTTCTCTGGAAACACCATATATTTT. Amino acid sequence: CASSPNRGSFSGNTIYF.

This clonotype has more than one count but fewer than ten. The chain employs TRBV20-1 and TRBJ2-2, with TRBD2 matching 9 bases. Germline loops: CDR1 DFQATT, CDR2 SNEGSKA (reference sequence). The junction had 7 bases not matched to a gene; V was cut back by 5 bases and J by 3 bases. This CDR3 comprises 15 residues. The CDR3 sequence is CSARETSGYTGELFF. Written as DNA, the CDR3 is TGCAGTGCTCGCGAGACTAGCGGATACACCGGGGAGCTGTTTTTT.

This clonotype appeared many times. This rearrangement joins TRBV28 to TRBJ2-6; TRBD1 matches at 9 bases. The CDR3 is 20 residues long. V shed 3 bases, J shed 3 bases, and the junction held 15 bases outside the gene matches. Germline V lookup: CDR1 MDHEN, CDR2 SYDVKM. CDR3 residues: CASSLKLGTGFGVGANVLTF. The DNA for the CDR3 is TGTGCCAGCAGTTTGAAACTCGGGACAGGGTTCGGAGTTGGGGCCAACGTCCTGACTTTC.

This chain connects TRBV6-5 to TRBJ1-2; 9 bases line up with TRBD1. The germline V gene encodes CDR1 MNHEY and CDR2 SVGAGI. V lost 6 bases and J lost 4; bases outside the gene matches: 9. The CDR3 has 15 amino acids. CDR3 sequence: CASSPDRGVAYGYTF. In nucleotides, the CDR3 is TGTGCCAGCAGCCCAGACAGGGGGGTGGCCTATGGCTACACCTTC.

This clonotype was observed a few times. This chain uses TRBV6-5 with TRBJ2-7; 8 bases are shared with TRBD2. Trimming took 0 bases from V and 2 from J; bases not matched to a gene: 6. The CDR3 covers 16 residues. Germline values: CDR1 MNHEY, CDR2 SVGAGI. The CDR3 protein is CASSYSLGTRAYEQYF. The CDR3 region has the DNA TGTGCCAGCAGTTACTCGCTCGGGACTAGAGCCTACGAGCAGTACTTC.